This TCR beta chain was sequenced for a study of cytomegalovirus exposure and HLA in healthy donors. Primers included in the PCR were 60 Vbeta and 13 Jbeta primers. The data were produced by immunoSEQ multiplex PCR, yet TCRdb's version contains in-frame clones alone and is incomplete. Of roughly 35,000 clones listed, around 53% are singletons. Germline V gene lookup returns CDR1 MNHEY and CDR2 SVGAGI. After removal of 7 bases from V and 2 bases from J, the junction contained 5 bases not matched to a gene. The length of the CDR3 is 14 residues. Material: PBMCs. This clonotype originated in a woman in her thirties or forties in good health and CMV-seropositive. The chain is built from TRBV6-5 and TRBJ2-7, with TRBD1 identical over 10 bases. The CDR3 DNA sequence: TGTGCCAGCAAAAGACAGGGGGCCGCCTACGAGCAGTACTTC. Residues: CASKRQGAAYEQYF.